This T cell receptor beta chain was recovered during a study of early T cells in non-severe SARS-CoV-2 infection. The junction had 6 bases not matched to a gene; V was cut back by 1 base and J by 1 base. This CDR3 has 16 amino acids. From germline, CDR1 is SEHNR and CDR2 FQNEAQ (reference sequence). TCRdb recomputed calls from the 5' RACE reads with MiXCR, one row per CDR3 protein. This sample carries tens of thousands of distinct CDR3 sequences, roughly an eighth of them seen once, and the ten largest clones take approximately 15%. The sequenced sample was whole blood. The rearrangement uses TRBV7-9 and TRBJ2-5, with 7 nucleotides matching TRBD2. This clonotype was sampled from an adult who was a healthcare worker with PCR-confirmed SARS-CoV-2 infection or an uninfected control (not recorded which). This chain's CDR3 is CASSLGLADFQETQYF. CDR3 nucleotides: TGTGCCAGCAGCTTAGGGCTAGCGGACTTCCAAGAGACCCAGTACTTC.